This TCR beta chain was identified in a study of technical replicates of blood from several donors. TCRdb's table, derived via immunoSEQ multiplex PCR, lists solely in-frame clones and lacks some. The data hold some 70,000 clones, with approximately 93% observed a single time. Trimming cost V 10 bases and J 3 bases, with 9 bases left between them. The germline CDR1 and CDR2 sequences are KGHSH and LQKENI. The CDR3 sequence is 12 residues long. Sequences were obtained from PBMCs. The chain couples TRBV18 to TRBJ1-4; unclear D gene. This clonotype was sampled from a human donor in good health. Some clones in this sample may be carry-over from other donors' samples. CDR3 sequence: CATTRPNEKLFF. CDR3 in DNA: TGTGCCACCACTAGACCTAATGAAAAACTGTTTTTT.